Shown below are 13 T cell receptor beta chains from a single sample sequenced in a study of blood T cell repertoires in COVID-19. Only in-frame clones appear in the TCRdb table, and some are missing; sequencing was by immunoSEQ multiplex PCR. The table shows around 450,000 clones, with about nine tenths occurring only once. The sequenced sample consisted of PBMCs or T cells enriched from blood (not recorded which). The receptors here all came from a man aged 18 to 29 who had recovered from COVID-19.

The J gene is TRBJ2-6, the V gene TRBV5-4, with 7 bases lining up with TRBD1. CDR1 is SGHNT, CDR2 YYREEE, per germline (reference sequence). There are 16 residues in the CDR3. The junction had 6 bases not matched to a gene; V was cut back by 4 bases and J by 2 bases. The DNA for the CDR3 is TGTGCCAGCAGCGGACAGGTTCTTACTGGGGCCAACGTCCTGACTTTC. Amino acids: CASSGQVLTGANVLTF.

The count of this clone is one. The V and J genes are TRBV6-5 and TRBJ1-1; 8 bases fit TRBD1. Per germline, CDR1 MNHEY and CDR2 SVGAGI. The CDR3 loop spans 14 amino acids. J lost 1 base, V lost 8 bases, and 6 bases had no gene match. CDR3 in DNA: TGTGCCAGCGGTTCAGGGGGCAGGAACACTGAAGCTTTCTTT. Amino acids: CASGSGGRNTEAFF.

The chain joins TRBV5-4 to TRBJ1-1, with 11 bases that match TRBD1. Germline CDR1 SGHNT, CDR2 YYREEE (reference sequence). This CDR3 is 17 amino acids long. V dropped 3 bases and J dropped 4; count of bases not matched to a gene: 11. This chain's CDR3 is CASSSSRDRGTGTEAFF. CDR3 in DNA: TGTGCCAGCAGCTCGTCCCGGGACAGGGGGACGGGCACTGAAGCTTTCTTT.

The chain has TRBV28 and TRBJ2-5; 8 positions match TRBD2. This CDR3 region has 14 residues. Germline CDR1 and CDR2: MDHEN and SYDVKM. V gave up 2 bases and J gave up 4 bases; unmatched junction bases: 3. The CDR3 coding sequence is TGTGCCAGCAGTTTAGGCGGGAGGCGAGAGACCCAGTACTTC. As protein: CASSLGGRRETQYF.

This rearrangement joins TRBV28 to TRBJ2-7, with unresolved D. The CDR3 spans 13 residues. V lost 6 bases and J lost 9, with 18 bases in between. Germline-derived CDR1 and CDR2 are MDHEN and SYDVKM. The CDR3 DNA is TGTGCCAGCAGGGCCGGAGTTAGCAGAAGGCAGTACTTC. Translating gives CASRAGVSRRQYF.

CDR3 sequence (DNA): TGTGCCAGCAGTCGCGCACGACGGGTTTGGGCCCAGTACTTC. Its translation is CASSRARRVWAQYF. The V gene is TRBV28, the J gene TRBJ2-5; D not certain. V was cut by 5 bases and J by 9 bases, with 19 bases left in between. Per the germline V gene, CDR1 is MDHEN and CDR2 is SYDVKM. The CDR3 sequence is 14 residues long.

The rearrangement uses TRBV27 and TRBJ2-3, with D maybe TRBD1 (6 bases). The V and J ends lost 3 bases and 4 bases respectively, with 17 bases between them. Per the germline V gene, CDR1 is MNHEY and CDR2 is SMNVEV (reference sequence). This CDR3 is 16 amino acids long. CDR3 coding DNA: TGTGCCAGCAGTTTGCATCCCAGGGGAAGCGCAGATACGCAGTATTTT. Translated: CASSLHPRGSADTQYF.

In this sample, this clone turned up once. The rearrangement uses TRBV7-9 and TRBJ2-7, with TRBD1 matching over 7 bases. CDR3 length equals 16 residues. The V gene's germline CDR1 is SEHNR and CDR2 FQNEAQ (reference sequence). V was clipped by 5 bases and J by 4 bases; unmatched bases: 14. The CDR3 coding sequence is TGTGCCAGCAGCACAAACAGGGACAGAAGACATTACGAGCAGTACTTC. Its protein is CASSTNRDRRHYEQYF.

This CDR3 is CASSGTDVAEAFF. The CDR3 nucleotides read TGTGCCAGCAGCGGGACAGACGTCGCTGAAGCTTTCTTT. The chain employs TRBV3-1 (or the pseudogene TRBV3-2) and TRBJ1-1, with TRBD1 matching 7 bases. The CDR3 is made up of 13 amino acids. CDR1 and CDR2 (germline): LGHDT, YNNKEL (reference sequence). V dropped 5 bases and J dropped 6; count of bases not matched to a gene: 6.

The chain joins TRBV6-2 or TRBV6-3 to TRBJ1-5; weak D call: TRBD1 (5 bases). V was shortened by 0 bases and J by 1 base, with 13 bases between the two germline ends. The CDR3 extends over 17 amino acids. Germline values: CDR1 MNHEY, CDR2 SVGEGT. The CDR3 nucleotides are TGTGCCAGCAGTTACTCCAGGGCTTTCGGAAGCAATCAGCCCCAGCATTTT. This encodes CASSYSRAFGSNQPQHF.

V gene TRBV6-5 combines with J gene TRBJ2-1; D not certain. Germline assignment: CDR1 MNHEY and CDR2 SVGAGI. Trimming cost V 8 bases and J 0 bases, with 5 bases left between them. CDR3 length equals 12 residues. For the CDR3, the DNA is TGTGCCAGCGGTAGCTCCTACAATGAGCAGTTCTTC. Translation: CASGSSYNEQFF.

Remarks on this clone: Other DNA sequences in the same sample also yield this CDR3. J is TRBJ1-1 and V is TRBV5-1; 11 bases are shared with TRBD1. The CDR3 covers 14 residues. V trimming: 4 bases; J trimming: 5 bases; junction bases outside the gene matches: 4. The germline CDR1 and CDR2 sequences are SGHRS and YFSETQ. This chain's CDR3 is CASSLDRGRTEAFF. For the CDR3, the DNA is TGCGCCAGCAGCCTGGACAGGGGGCGGACTGAAGCTTTCTTT. Full variable domain (outside the CDR3, taken from reference TRBV5-1 and TRBJ1-1): KAGVTQTPRYLIKTRGQQVTLSCSPISGHRSVSWYQQTPGQGLQFLFEYFSETQRNKGNFPGRFSGRQFSNSRSEMNVSTLELGDSALYLCASSLDRGRTEAFFGQGTRLTVV.

This clone came up a few times. The sample contains more than one DNA sequence encoding this CDR3. This chain joins TRBV9 and TRBJ2-3; D is unclear. This CDR3 has 16 residues. V lost 0 bases and J lost 1, with 12 bases in between. Per the germline V gene, CDR1 is SGDLS and CDR2 is YYNGEE. DNA for the CDR3: TGTGCCAGCAGCGTAGGTATACAACTACGCACAGATACGCAGTATTTT. This encodes CASSVGIQLRTDTQYF.